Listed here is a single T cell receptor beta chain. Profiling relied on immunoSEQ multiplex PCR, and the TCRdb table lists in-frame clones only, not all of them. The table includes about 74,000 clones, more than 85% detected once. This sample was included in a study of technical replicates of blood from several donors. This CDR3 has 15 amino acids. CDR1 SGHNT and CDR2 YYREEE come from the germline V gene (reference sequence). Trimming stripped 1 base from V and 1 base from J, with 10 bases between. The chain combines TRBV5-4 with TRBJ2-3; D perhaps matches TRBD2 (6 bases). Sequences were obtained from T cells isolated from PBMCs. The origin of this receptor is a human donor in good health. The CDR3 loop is CASSLKGTGTDTQYF. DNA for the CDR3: TGTGCCAGCAGCTTGAAAGGGACTGGCACAGATACGCAGTATTTT.